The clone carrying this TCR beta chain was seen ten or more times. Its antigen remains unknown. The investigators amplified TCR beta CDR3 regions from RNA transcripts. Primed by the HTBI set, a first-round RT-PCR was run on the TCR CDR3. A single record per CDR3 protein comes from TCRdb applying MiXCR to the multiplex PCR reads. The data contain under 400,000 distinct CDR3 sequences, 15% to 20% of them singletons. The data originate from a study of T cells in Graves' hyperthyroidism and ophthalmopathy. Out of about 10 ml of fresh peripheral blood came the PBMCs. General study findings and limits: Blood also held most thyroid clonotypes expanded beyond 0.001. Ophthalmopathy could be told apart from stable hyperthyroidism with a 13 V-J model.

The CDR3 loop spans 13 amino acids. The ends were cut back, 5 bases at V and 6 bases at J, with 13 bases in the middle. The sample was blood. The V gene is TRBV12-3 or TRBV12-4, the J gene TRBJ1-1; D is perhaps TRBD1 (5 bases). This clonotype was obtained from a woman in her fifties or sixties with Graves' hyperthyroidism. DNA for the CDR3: TGTGCCAGCAGTGCCCAGGGTTTCGCTGAAGCTTTCTTT. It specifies CASSAQGFAEAFF.